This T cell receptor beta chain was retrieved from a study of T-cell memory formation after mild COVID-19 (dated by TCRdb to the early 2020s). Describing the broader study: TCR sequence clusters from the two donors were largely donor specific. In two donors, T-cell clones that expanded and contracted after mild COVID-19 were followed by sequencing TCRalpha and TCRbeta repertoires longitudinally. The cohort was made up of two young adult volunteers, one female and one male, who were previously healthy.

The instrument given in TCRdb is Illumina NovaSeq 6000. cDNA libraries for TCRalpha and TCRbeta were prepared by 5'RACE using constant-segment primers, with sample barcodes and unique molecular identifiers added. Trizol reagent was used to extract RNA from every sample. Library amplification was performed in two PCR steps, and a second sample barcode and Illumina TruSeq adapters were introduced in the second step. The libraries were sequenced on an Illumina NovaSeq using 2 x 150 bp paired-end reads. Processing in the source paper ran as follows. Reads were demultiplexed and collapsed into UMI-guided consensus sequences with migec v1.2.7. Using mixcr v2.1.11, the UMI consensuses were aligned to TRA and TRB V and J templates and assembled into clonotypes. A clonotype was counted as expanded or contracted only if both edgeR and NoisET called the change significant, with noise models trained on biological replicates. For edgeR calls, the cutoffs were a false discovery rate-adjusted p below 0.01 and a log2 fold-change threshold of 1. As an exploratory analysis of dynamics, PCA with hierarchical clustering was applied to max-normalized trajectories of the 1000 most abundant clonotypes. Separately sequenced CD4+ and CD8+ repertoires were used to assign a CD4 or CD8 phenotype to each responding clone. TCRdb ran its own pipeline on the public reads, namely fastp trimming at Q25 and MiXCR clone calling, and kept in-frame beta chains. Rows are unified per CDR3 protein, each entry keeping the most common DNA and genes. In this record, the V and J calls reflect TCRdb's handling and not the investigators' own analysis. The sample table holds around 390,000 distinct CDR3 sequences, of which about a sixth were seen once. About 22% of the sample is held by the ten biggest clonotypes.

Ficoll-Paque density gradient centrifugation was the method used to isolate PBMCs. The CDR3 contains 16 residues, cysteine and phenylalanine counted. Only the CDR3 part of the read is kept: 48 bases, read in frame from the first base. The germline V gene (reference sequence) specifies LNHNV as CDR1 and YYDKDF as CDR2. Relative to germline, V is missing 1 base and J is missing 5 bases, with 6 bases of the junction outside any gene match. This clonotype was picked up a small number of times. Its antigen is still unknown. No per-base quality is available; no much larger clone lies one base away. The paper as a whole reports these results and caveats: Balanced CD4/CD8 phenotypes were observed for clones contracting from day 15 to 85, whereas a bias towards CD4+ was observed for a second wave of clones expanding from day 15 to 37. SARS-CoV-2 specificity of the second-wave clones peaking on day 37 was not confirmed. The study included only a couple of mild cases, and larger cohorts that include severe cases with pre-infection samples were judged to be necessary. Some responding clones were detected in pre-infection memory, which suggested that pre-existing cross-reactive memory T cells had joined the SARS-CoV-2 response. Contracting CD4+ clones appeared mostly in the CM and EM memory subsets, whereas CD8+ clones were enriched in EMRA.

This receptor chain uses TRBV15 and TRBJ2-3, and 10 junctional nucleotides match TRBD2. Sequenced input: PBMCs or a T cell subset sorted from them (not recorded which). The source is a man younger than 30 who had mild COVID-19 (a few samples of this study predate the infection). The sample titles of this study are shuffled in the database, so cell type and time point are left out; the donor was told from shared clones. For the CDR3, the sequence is CATSRGVAGGIDTQYF. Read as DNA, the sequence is TGTGCCACCAGCAGAGGGGTAGCGGGGGGTATAGATACGCAGTATTTT.